The text below deals with one TCR beta chain. Its antigen remains unknown. One end of the junction fails to match germline, which may point to a read error. Expressed TCRB transcripts were sequenced, since all the RNA that had been isolated was reverse transcribed. For naive, central memory and regulatory T cell samples, reads averaged about 3.7 million. Only in-frame clones appear in the TCRdb table, and some are missing; sequencing was by immunoSEQ multiplex PCR. This sample has around 250,000 clones; approximately 14% occur once, and the top ten carry over 0.015%. This sample is drawn from a study of beta chain features in type 1 diabetes. About the research overall: Sorted cells numbering some 110 million were examined across all samples.

The V gene's germline CDR1 is SNHLY and CDR2 FYNNEI. The CDR3 covers 15 residues. Findings and caveats of the study: Shorter TCRB CDR3s, moderately but significantly so, were found in Type 1 diabetes patients in all four CD4+ subsets.

The clonotype was recovered from a man aged 25 to 40 with type 1 diabetes. The chain joins TRBV2 to TRBJ2-5, with D perhaps TRBD2 (5 bases). Sample: naive CD4+ T cells from blood. The CDR3 DNA follows: TGTGCCTGCAGCCCGGGATTTGGAGGCCAAGAGACCCAGTACTTC. It specifies CACSPGFGGQETQYF.